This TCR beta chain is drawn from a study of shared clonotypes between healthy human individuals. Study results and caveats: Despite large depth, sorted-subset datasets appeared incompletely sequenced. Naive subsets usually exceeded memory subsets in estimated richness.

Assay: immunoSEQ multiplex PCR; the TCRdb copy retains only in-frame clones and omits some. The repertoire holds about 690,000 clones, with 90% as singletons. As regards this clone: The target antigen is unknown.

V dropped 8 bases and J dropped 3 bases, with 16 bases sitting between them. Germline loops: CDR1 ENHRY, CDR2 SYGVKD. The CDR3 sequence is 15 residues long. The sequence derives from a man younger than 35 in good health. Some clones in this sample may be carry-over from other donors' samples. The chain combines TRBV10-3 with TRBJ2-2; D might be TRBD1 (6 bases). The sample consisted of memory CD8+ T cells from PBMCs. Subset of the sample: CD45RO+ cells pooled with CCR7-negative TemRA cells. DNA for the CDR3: TGTGCCATCGGTATCCGGGACATCGACACCGGGGAGCTGTTTTTT. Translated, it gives CAIGIRDIDTGELFF.